The clone carrying this TCR beta chain was counted many times. The record originates from a study of T cells in Graves' hyperthyroidism and ophthalmopathy. The CDR3 regions of TCR beta were amplified from RNA transcripts. RT-PCR in the first round (using the HTBI primer set) targeted the TCR CDR3. Using its own MiXCR run on the multiplex PCR reads, TCRdb lists one record per CDR3 protein. The data contain about 400,000 distinct CDR3 sequences, roughly 13% of them singletons. Material for sequencing was blood. This clonotype originated in a man aged 45-65 years with Graves' ophthalmopathy.

Here the CDR3 reads CSARSVGRGSSYEQYF. CDR3 DNA sequence: TGCAGTGCTAGGTCCGTGGGGCGGGGGAGCTCCTACGAGCAGTACTTC. The V call is TRBV20-1, the J call TRBJ2-7, with 7 positions matching TRBD2. Germline CDR1 and CDR2: DFQATT and SNEGSKA (reference sequence). This CDR3 region has 16 residues. The trim removed 3 bases at V and 0 bases at J, leaving 11 bases unmatched.